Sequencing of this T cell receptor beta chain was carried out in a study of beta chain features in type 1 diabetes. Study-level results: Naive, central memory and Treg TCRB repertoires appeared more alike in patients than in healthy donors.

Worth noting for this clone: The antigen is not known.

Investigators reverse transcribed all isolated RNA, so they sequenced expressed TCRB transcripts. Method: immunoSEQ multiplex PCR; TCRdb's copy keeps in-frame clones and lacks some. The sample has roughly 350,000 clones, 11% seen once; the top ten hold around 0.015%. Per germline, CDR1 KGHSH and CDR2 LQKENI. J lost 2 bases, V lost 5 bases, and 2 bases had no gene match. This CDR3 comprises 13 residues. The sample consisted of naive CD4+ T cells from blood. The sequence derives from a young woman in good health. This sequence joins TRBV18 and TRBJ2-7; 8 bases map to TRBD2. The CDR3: CASSELAAYEQYF. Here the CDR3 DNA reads TGTGCCAGCTCAGAACTAGCGGCCTACGAGCAGTACTTC.